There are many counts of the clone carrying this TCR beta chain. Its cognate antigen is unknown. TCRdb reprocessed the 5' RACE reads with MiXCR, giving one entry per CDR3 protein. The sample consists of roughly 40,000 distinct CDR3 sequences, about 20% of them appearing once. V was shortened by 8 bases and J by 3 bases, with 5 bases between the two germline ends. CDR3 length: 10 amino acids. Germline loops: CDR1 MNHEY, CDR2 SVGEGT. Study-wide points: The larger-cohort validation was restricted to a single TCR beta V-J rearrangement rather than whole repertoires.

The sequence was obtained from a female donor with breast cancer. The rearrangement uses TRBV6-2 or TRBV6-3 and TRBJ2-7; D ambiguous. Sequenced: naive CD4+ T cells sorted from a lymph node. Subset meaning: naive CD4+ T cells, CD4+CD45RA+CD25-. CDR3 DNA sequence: TGTGCCAGCGACGGCTACGAGCAGTACTTC. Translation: CASDGYEQYF.